This T cell receptor beta chain comes out of a study of blood T cell repertoires in COVID-19. The V gene's germline CDR1 is SGHVS and CDR2 FNYEAQ. This CDR3 is 15 amino acids long. V was clipped by 1 base and J by 5 bases; unmatched bases: 6. The data were produced by immunoSEQ multiplex PCR, yet TCRdb's version contains in-frame clones alone and is incomplete. The profile shows tens of thousands of clones, roughly 85% of them singletons. The table lists this clone with a few counts. The rearrangement uses TRBV7-6 and TRBJ2-5; 8 bases agree with TRBD2. The clonotype comes from a man aged 50 or older with active or convalescent COVID-19. The sample was peripheral blood. The CDR3 protein is CASSLDREGRETQYF. The CDR3 nucleotides are TGTGCCAGCAGCTTAGATCGGGAGGGCCGGGAGACCCAGTACTTC.